These 31 T cell receptor beta chains came from one sample sequenced in a study of cytomegalovirus exposure and HLA in healthy donors (dated by TCRdb to about 2017). Library preparation used the immunoSEQ multiplex PCR assay. The multiplex PCR relied on a mix of 60 forward primers for TCR Vbeta segments and 13 reverse primers for TCR Jbeta segments. This is the immuneACCESS table as TCRdb keeps it, with only in-frame sequences that have V and J called. A part of the clones is gone; compared with another copy, unresolved V genes explain less than half, and the rest is unexplained. This sample holds about 180,000 clones; around three quarters were observed only once. 2% to 2.5% of the sample lies in the top ten. The source material was PBMCs. Every receptor here comes from a woman under 40 in good health and CMV-seropositive.

The V gene is TRBV10-3, the J gene TRBJ2-7; TRBD1 aligns across 9 bases. V gave up 10 bases and J gave up 4 bases; unmatched junction bases: 11. CDR3 length: 14 amino acids. CDR1 is ENHRY, CDR2 SYGVKD, per germline. CDR3 loop: CATKEGQGSYEQYF. Written as DNA, the CDR3 is TGTGCCACCAAGGAGGGACAGGGTAGTTACGAGCAGTACTTC.

The J gene is TRBJ1-6, the V gene TRBV27; 9 bases match TRBD1. CDR3 size: 15 residues. CDR1 is MNHEY, CDR2 SMNVEV, per germline (reference sequence). Trimming took 5 bases from V and 10 from J; bases not matched to a gene: 9. The CDR3 DNA reads as TGTGCCAGCAGTCCCCGGGACAGGGAAAACTCACCCCTCCACTTT. This codes for CASSPRDRENSPLHF.

The chain uses TRBV11-2 and TRBJ1-2; D call uncertain. CDR3 size: 14 residues. The V gene lost 0 bases and the J gene lost 2 bases, with 7 bases spanning the gap. Germline V gene lookup returns CDR1 SGHAT and CDR2 FQNNGV. The CDR3 is CASSLDRGNYGYTF. The CDR3 DNA is TGTGCCAGCAGCTTAGATCGGGGAAACTATGGCTACACCTTC.

This chain uses TRBV5-1 with TRBJ2-5; D may be TRBD1 (6 bases). The germline CDR1 and CDR2 sequences are SGHRS and YFSETQ. V shed 2 bases and J shed 4 bases, with 18 bases lying between them. CDR3 length: 16 residues. For the CDR3, the DNA is TGCGCCAGCAGCTTCGGTTTTGAGACAGGCCGAGAGACCCAGTACTTC. It is translated as CASSFGFETGRETQYF.

The chain combines TRBV10-3 with TRBJ1-2, with 9 bases lining up with TRBD1. In germline, CDR1 is ENHRY, CDR2 SYGVKD. Trimming removed 9 bases from V and 7 bases from J; junction bases left unmatched: 9. CDR3 length: 13 residues. The DNA for the CDR3 is TGTGCCATATGGACAGGGGCTCGTCTTGGCTACACCTTC. The encoded protein is CAIWTGARLGYTF.

This chain joins TRBV5-4 and TRBJ2-1; tentatively, D is TRBD2 (5 bases). With 4 bases removed from V and 9 bases from J, the gap between germline ends came to 11 bases. The CDR3 runs 12 residues. Germline-derived CDR1 and CDR2 are SGHNT and YYREEE (reference sequence). The CDR3 loop reads CASSGVEGEQFF. CDR3 coding DNA: TGTGCCAGCAGCGGCGTAGAGGGTGAGCAGTTCTTC.

This sequence joins TRBV13 and TRBJ1-3; the D is unclear. This CDR3 has 14 residues. Per the germline V gene, CDR1 is PRHDT and CDR2 is FYEKMQ (reference sequence). Trimming left V 3 bases short and J 0 bases short, with 6 bases between. For the CDR3, the DNA is TGTGCCAGCAGCTTCGGGGTCTCTGGAAACACCATATATTTT. This codes for CASSFGVSGNTIYF.

To note about this clone: Other DNA sequences in the same sample also yield this CDR3. This sequence joins TRBV5-1 and TRBJ2-5; tentatively, D is TRBD1 (6 bases). This CDR3 is 13 amino acids long. Germline assignment: CDR1 SGHRS and CDR2 YFSETQ. Trimming stripped 0 bases from V and 5 bases from J, with 8 bases between. The CDR3: CASSLGGRETQYF. The CDR3 region has the DNA TGCGCCAGCAGCTTGGGGGGGCGGGAGACCCAGTACTTC. Full variable domain (missing parts from reference TRBV5-1 and TRBJ2-5): KAGVTQTPRYLIKTRGQQVTLSCSPISGHRSVSWYQQTPGQGLQFLFEYFSETQRNKGNFPGRFSGRQFSNSRSEMNVSTLELGDSALYLCASSLGGRETQYFGPGTRLLVL.

This clone has only a few counts. The genes are TRBV4-3 and TRBJ2-1; 9 bases are a match to TRBD1. The V gene's germline CDR1 is LGHNA and CDR2 YSLEER. V dropped 1 base and J dropped 5; count of bases not matched to a gene: 6. The CDR3 has 16 residues. The CDR3 DNA reads as TGCGCCAGCAGCCAAGCCCCCGGGACAGGGCACAATGAGCAGTTCTTC. It codes for CASSQAPGTGHNEQFF.

The rearrangement joins TRBV7-2 to TRBJ2-1; D is perhaps TRBD1 (6 bases). CDR1 is SGHTA and CDR2 is FQGNSA in the germline V gene. The CDR3 totals 16 residues. Trimming removed 5 bases from V and 8 bases from J, with 22 bases in between. The CDR3 spells CASSPGLDRMVDEQFF. CDR3 nucleotide sequence: TGTGCCAGCAGCCCTGGACTGGACAGAATGGTGGATGAGCAGTTCTTC. Drawing the rest from reference TRBV7-2 and TRBJ2-1, the complete variable domain is GAGVSQSPSNKVTEKGKDVELRCDPISGHTALYWYRQSLGQGLEFLIYFQGNSAPDKSGLPSDRFSAERTGGSVSTLTIQRTQQEDSAVYLCASSPGLDRMVDEQFFGPGTRLTVL.

The table lists this clone with a few counts. The rearrangement links TRBV28 to TRBJ2-1, with TRBD2 matching over 7 bases. The length of the CDR3 is 14 residues. Trimming removed 7 bases from V and 4 bases from J; junction bases left unmatched: 7. CDR1 MDHEN and CDR2 SYDVKM come from the germline V gene. The CDR3: CASTPGGFYNEQFF. CDR3 DNA sequence: TGTGCCAGCACACCGGGGGGTTTTTACAATGAGCAGTTCTTC.

The J gene is TRBJ2-5, the V gene TRBV9; D is unresolved. The V and J ends lost 3 bases and 0 bases respectively, with 9 bases between them. In germline, CDR1 is SGDLS, CDR2 YYNGEE. This CDR3 is 14 amino acids long. Written as DNA, the CDR3 is TGTGCCAGCAGCGCTTCTACTAACCAAGAGACCCAGTACTTC. Its protein product is CASSASTNQETQYF.

The rearrangement links TRBV6-1 to TRBJ2-6; D unclear. V lost 2 bases to trimming and J lost 0 bases, with 5 bases between them. CDR1 and CDR2 (germline): MNHNS, SASEGT. The CDR3 extends over 15 amino acids. CDR3 sequence: CASSERISGANVLTF. The CDR3 nucleotides are TGTGCCAGCAGTGAACGTATCTCTGGGGCCAACGTCCTGACTTTC.

The CDR3 sequence is CASSSPPGTGLYEQYF. The CDR3 bases are TGTGCCAGCAGCTCCCCCCCGGGGACAGGCCTCTACGAGCAGTACTTC. This sequence joins TRBV5-8 and TRBJ2-7; 8 bases align to TRBD1. Looked up from germline, CDR1 is SGHTS and CDR2 is YDEGEE. Trimming removed 3 bases from V and 3 bases from J; junction bases left unmatched: 11. The CDR3 runs 16 residues.

The chain carries TRBV6-1 and TRBJ1-2, with 10 bases identical to TRBD1. Germline trimming cut 7 bases from V and 8 bases from J; bases unmatched to any gene: 7. The CDR3 totals 13 residues. Germline V gene data show CDR1 as MNHNS and CDR2 as SASEGT. The CDR3, as DNA: TGTGCCAGCACCGGACAGGGGGTGAAAGGCTACACCTTC. Its translation is CASTGQGVKGYTF.

The chain's CDR3 is CASSTGLAITPLHF. The CDR3, as DNA: TGTGCCAGTAGTACCGGACTGGCCATAACACCCCTCCACTTT. V gene TRBV19 combines with J gene TRBJ1-6; D is unclear. V lost 4 bases, J lost 11 bases, and 15 bases lay in between. The CDR3 covers 14 residues. Germline assignment: CDR1 LNHDA and CDR2 SQIVND (reference sequence).

This clone was counted once. This chain joins TRBV12-5 and TRBJ2-3, with 7 nucleotides matching TRBD2. This CDR3 contains 18 residues. Germline V gene sequence: CDR1 LGHNT, CDR2 FRNRAP. V was pared by 0 bases and J by 2 bases, with 11 bases of the junction left unmatched. The CDR3 region has the DNA TGTGCTAGTGGTTTGGTACTAAGCGGGGAAAGAGTCACAGATACGCAGTATTTT. Amino acids: CASGLVLSGERVTDTQYF.

The chain uses TRBV6-4 and TRBJ1-4; TRBD1 might be the D (5 bases). This CDR3 is 13 amino acids long. The germline V gene has CDR1 MRHNA and CDR2 SNTAGT. Trimming removed 6 bases from V and 5 bases from J, with 10 bases in between. This CDR3 is CASSAQANEKLFF. For the CDR3, the DNA is TGTGCCAGCAGCGCACAGGCGAATGAAAAACTGTTTTTT.

The chain couples TRBV5-4 to TRBJ1-2; 8 nucleotides align to TRBD1. In germline, CDR1 is SGHNT, CDR2 YYREEE (reference sequence). Trimming cost V 4 bases and J 8 bases; bases outside gene matches: 10. The CDR3 consists of 14 residues. CDR3 in amino acids: CASSPAQDREGYTF. CDR3 in DNA: TGTGCCAGCAGCCCGGCCCAGGACAGGGAGGGCTACACCTTC.

The chain links TRBV7-2 to TRBJ1-4; 7 bases are a match to TRBD1. The CDR3 has 14 residues. The germline V gene has CDR1 SGHTA and CDR2 FQGNSA. Germline trimming cut 5 bases from V and 8 bases from J; bases unmatched to any gene: 8. The CDR3 region has the DNA TGTGCCAGCAGCCAGCAACAGACAGGGGAAAAACTGTTTTTT. This sequence encodes CASSQQQTGEKLFF.

This chain links TRBV27 with TRBJ2-1, with 9 bases fitting TRBD2. Germline lookup yields CDR1 MNHEY and CDR2 SMNVEV (reference sequence). V lost 7 bases, J lost 5 bases, and 6 bases stayed unmatched. This CDR3 is built from 14 residues. The CDR3 region has the DNA TGTGCCAGCACCACAGCGGGGGGACACAATGAGCAGTTCTTC. It translates to CASTTAGGHNEQFF.

This chain links TRBV6-4 with TRBJ2-1; D is perhaps TRBD1 (5 bases). V lost 6 bases, J lost 7 bases, and 22 bases lay in between. CDR3 length equals 16 residues. CDR1 is MRHNA, CDR2 SNTAGT, per germline. The CDR3 sequence: CASSLDGQGRLNEQFF. The CDR3, as DNA: TGTGCCAGCAGCCTCGACGGGCAGGGTCGTTTGAATGAGCAGTTCTTC.

V and J are TRBV5-1 and TRBJ2-1; the match to TRBD2 covers 10 bases. The CDR3 sequence is 15 residues long. The V and J ends lost 4 bases and 2 bases, in that order; junction bases with no gene match: 3. Germline values: CDR1 SGHRS, CDR2 YFSETQ. The CDR3 nucleotides read TGCGCCAGCAGCCAAAGCGGGGGGGCCTACAATGAGCAGTTCTTC. Translated, it gives CASSQSGGAYNEQFF.

CDR3 region: CASSRDSSVEYF. The CDR3 coding sequence is TGTGCCAGCAGCAGGGACTCCTCGGTAGAGTACTTC. The rearrangement links TRBV5-4 to TRBJ2-5, with D perhaps TRBD2 (6 bases). V was cut by 4 bases and J by 12 bases, with 16 bases left in between. Per germline, CDR1 SGHNT and CDR2 YYREEE (reference sequence). The CDR3 is made up of 12 amino acids.

This clone showed up just a few times. This sequence joins TRBV5-6 and TRBJ1-6; 9 positions agree with TRBD1. Trimming at V came to 0 bases and at J to 9 bases, leaving 4 bases not matched to a gene. CDR3 length: 15 amino acids. The V gene's germline CDR1 is SGHDT and CDR2 YYEEEE. The CDR3, as DNA: TGTGCCAGCAGCTTGGCCGGACAGGGGAGTTCACCCCTCCACTTT. Its translation: CASSLAGQGSSPLHF.

V and J are TRBV7-2 and TRBJ2-3; TRBD2 agrees at 9 bases. V was pared by 5 bases and J by 5 bases, with 5 bases of the junction left unmatched. The CDR3 contains 14 residues. The germline gives CDR1 SGHTA, CDR2 FQGNSA. CDR3 in DNA: TGTGCCAGCAGCCGGCGGGGGGGCCTAGATACGCAGTATTTT. This sequence encodes CASSRRGGLDTQYF.

This clone was picked up one time. The V and J genes are TRBV28 and TRBJ1-1, with D maybe TRBD1 (6 bases). Trimming cost V 3 bases and J 3 bases, with 14 bases left between them. The germline gives CDR1 MDHEN, CDR2 SYDVKM. The CDR3 spans 15 residues. Written as DNA, the CDR3 is TGTGCCAGCAGTTTTCCGGGACGGACAGACACTGAAGCTTTCTTT. Its translation: CASSFPGRTDTEAFF.

The chain combines TRBV10-2 with TRBJ1-2; no definite D call. Between the trimmed V and J ends, which lost 4 bases and 0 bases, there was a span of 9 bases. The CDR3 has 14 amino acids. Germline-derived CDR1 and CDR2 are WSHSY and SAAADI. CDR3 in DNA: TGCGCCAGCAGTGCCAGAAAAGCTAACTATGGCTACACCTTC. This encodes CASSARKANYGYTF.

This chain links TRBV27 with TRBJ2-1, with 8 bases that match TRBD1. CDR3 length: 16 amino acids. CDR1 is MNHEY and CDR2 is SMNVEV in the germline V gene (reference sequence). V dropped 7 bases and J dropped 2; count of bases not matched to a gene: 10. In nucleotides, the CDR3 is TGTGCCAGCACCTCGAGCCCAGGGGGCGCCTACAATGAGCAGTTCTTC. Protein product: CASTSSPGGAYNEQFF.

This rearrangement joins TRBV4-3 to TRBJ2-2; 8 nucleotides align to TRBD2. The CDR3 contains 15 residues. CDR1 and CDR2 (germline): LGHNA, YSLEER. With V trimmed by 4 bases and J by 4 bases, 5 bases remained unmatched. The CDR3: CASSRAAGGTGELFF. CDR3 DNA: TGCGCCAGCAGCCGCGCCGCGGGGGGCACCGGGGAGCTGTTTTTT.

The V and J genes are TRBV30 and TRBJ2-1; D not certain. V shed 2 bases and J shed 9 bases, with 8 bases lying between them. Germline V gene lookup returns CDR1 GTSNPN and CDR2 SVGIG (reference sequence). This CDR3 spans 11 amino acids. The CDR3 DNA reads as TGTGCCTGGAGTCTATCCCCTGAGCAGTTCTTC. Its protein product is CAWSLSPEQFF.